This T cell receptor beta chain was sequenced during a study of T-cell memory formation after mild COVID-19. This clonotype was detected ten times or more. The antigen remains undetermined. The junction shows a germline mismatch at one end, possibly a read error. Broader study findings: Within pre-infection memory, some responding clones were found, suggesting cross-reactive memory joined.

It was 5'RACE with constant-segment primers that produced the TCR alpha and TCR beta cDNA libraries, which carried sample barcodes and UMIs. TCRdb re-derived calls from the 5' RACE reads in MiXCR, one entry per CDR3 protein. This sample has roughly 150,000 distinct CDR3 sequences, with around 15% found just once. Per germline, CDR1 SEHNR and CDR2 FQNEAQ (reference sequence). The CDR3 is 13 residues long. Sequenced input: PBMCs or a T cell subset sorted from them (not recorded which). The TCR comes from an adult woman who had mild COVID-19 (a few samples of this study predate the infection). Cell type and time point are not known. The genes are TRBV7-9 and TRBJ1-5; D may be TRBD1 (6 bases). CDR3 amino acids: CASSLGGYQPQHF. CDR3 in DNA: TGTGCCAGCAGTTTAGGGGGGTATCAGCCCCAGCATTTT.